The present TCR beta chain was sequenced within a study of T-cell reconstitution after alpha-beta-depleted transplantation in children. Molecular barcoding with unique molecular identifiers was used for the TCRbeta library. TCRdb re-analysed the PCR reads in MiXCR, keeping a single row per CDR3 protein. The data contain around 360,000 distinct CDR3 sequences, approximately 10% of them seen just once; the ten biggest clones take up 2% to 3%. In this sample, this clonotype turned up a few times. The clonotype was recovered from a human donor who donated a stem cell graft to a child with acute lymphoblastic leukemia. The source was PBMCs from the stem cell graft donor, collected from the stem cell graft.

The CDR3 DNA reads as TGCGCCAGCAGCCGCCTGGGACACCCGCGCACAGATACGCAGTATTTT. Translating gives CASSRLGHPRTDTQYF. The rearrangement links TRBV4-1 to TRBJ2-3; possibly TRBD1 for D (6 bases). CDR1 is MGHRA and CDR2 is YSYEKL in the germline V gene. The CDR3 sequence is 16 residues long. V was pared by 4 bases and J by 1 base, with 15 bases between.